Below, 30 T cell receptor beta chains from the same sample are listed, as sequenced in a study of cytomegalovirus exposure and HLA in healthy donors. Profiling relied on immunoSEQ multiplex PCR, and the TCRdb table lists in-frame clones only, not all of them. The sample lists tens of thousands of clones, approximately 91% occurring once. Specimen: PBMCs. These receptors all stem from a man aged 25-40 years in good health and CMV-seronegative.

This clone was seen only once. V is TRBV2 and J is TRBJ2-7, with D perhaps matching TRBD1 (6 bases). Germline assignment: CDR1 SNHLY and CDR2 FYNNEI. CDR3 length: 11 amino acids. The V and J ends lost 10 bases and 1 base respectively, with 8 bases between them. The CDR3 reads CATQGSYEQYF. For the CDR3, the DNA is TGTGCCACACAGGGATCCTACGAGCAGTACTTC.

The chain couples TRBV2 to TRBJ2-5, with TRBD2 matching over 11 bases. The junction had 9 bases not matched to a gene; V was cut back by 1 base and J by 5 bases. In germline, CDR1 is SNHLY, CDR2 FYNNEI. CDR3 length equals 17 residues. For the CDR3, the DNA is TGTGCCAGCAGTGAAGAGGCTAGCGGGGGGTCAGGGGAGACCCAGTACTTC. Translated: CASSEEASGGSGETQYF. The variable domain in full, completed from reference TRBV2 and TRBJ2-5, reads EPEVTQTPSHQVTQMGQEVILRCVPISNHLYFYWYRQILGQKVEFLVSFYNNEISEKSEIFDDQFSVERPDGSNFTLKIRSTKLEDSAMYFCASSEEASGGSGETQYFGPGTRLLVL.

In DNA, the CDR3 is TGCAGCGGTACACAGGGGGAATCCTACAATGAGCAGTTCTTC. Its translation is CSGTQGESYNEQFF. The rearrangement uses TRBV29-1 and TRBJ2-1, with 8 bases that match TRBD1. The length of the CDR3 is 14 residues. The V segment lost 7 bases and the J segment 1 base; nucleotides outside the gene matches: 6. CDR1 and CDR2 from the germline V gene are SQVTM and ANQGSEA.

The CDR3 coding sequence is TGTGCCAGCAGCTTAGCGACTGCAGTCTACACTGAAGCTTTCTTT. Translation gives CASSLATAVYTEAFF. The V and J genes are TRBV7-9 and TRBJ1-1; D is undetermined. V lost 0 bases and J 3 bases, leaving 11 bases between the germline ends. In germline, CDR1 is SEHNR, CDR2 FQNEAQ (reference sequence). The CDR3 runs to 15 residues.

V is TRBV7-9 and J is TRBJ1-2; TRBD1 matches 10 bases. V dropped 6 bases and J dropped 7; count of bases not matched to a gene: 14. The CDR3 consists of 16 residues. From germline, CDR1 is SEHNR and CDR2 FQNEAQ (reference sequence). The CDR3: CASRPEGQGGLGGYTF. DNA for the CDR3: TGTGCCAGCAGACCAGAAGGACAGGGGGGTTTGGGTGGCTACACCTTC. The whole variable domain, remainder taken from reference TRBV7-9 and TRBJ1-2, is DTGVSQNPRHKITKRGQNVTFRCDPISEHNRLYWYRQTLGQGPEFLTYFQNEAQLEKSRLLSDRFSAERPKGSFSTLEIQRTEQGDSAMYLCASRPEGQGGLGGYTFGSGTRLTVV.

The V call is TRBV7-9, the J call TRBJ1-1; the D gene is possibly TRBD1 (6 bases). Trimming took 6 bases from V and 1 from J, leaving 12 bases between them. The CDR3 covers 14 residues. Per the germline V gene, CDR1 is SEHNR and CDR2 is FQNEAQ (reference sequence). CDR3 sequence: CASRQGGGNTEAFF. CDR3 nucleotide sequence: TGTGCCAGCAGACAGGGAGGGGGGAACACTGAAGCTTTCTTT.

The rearrangement links TRBV21-1 to TRBJ2-7; the DNA was not used to check the table's D call, TRBD1. TRBV21-1 is a recognized pseudogene. The CDR3 has 14 residues. CDR3 region: CASSNRDRNYEQYF. As DNA, the CDR3 is TGTGCCAGCAGCAACCGGGACAGGAACTACGAGCAGTACTTC.

The chain employs TRBV11-3 and TRBJ2-3, with TRBD1 as a possible D gene (5 bases). Germline lookup yields CDR1 SGHNT and CDR2 YENEEA. The CDR3 consists of 16 residues. The germline V and J ends were trimmed by 5 bases and 5 bases, with 20 bases remaining between them. The CDR3 DNA follows: TGTGCCAGCAGCCAGGGTTTGGATGGCCCGGGAGATACGCAGTATTTT. Amino acids: CASSQGLDGPGDTQYF.

A single count supports this clone. CDR3 in amino acids: CASNRKTSRPYEQYF. The CDR3, as DNA: TGTGCCAGCAACCGGAAGACTAGCCGGCCCTACGAGCAGTACTTC. The chain couples TRBV27 to TRBJ2-7, with 7 bases fitting TRBD2. V dropped 7 bases and J dropped 2; count of bases not matched to a gene: 11. Looked up from germline, CDR1 is MNHEY and CDR2 is SMNVEV (reference sequence). This CDR3 is built from 15 residues.

V gene TRBV7-3 combines with J gene TRBJ2-7, with 7 bases that match TRBD2. There are 15 residues in the CDR3. V lost 5 bases and J lost 3; bases outside the gene matches: 10. Germline CDR1 SGHTA, CDR2 FQGTGA. The chain's CDR3 is CASSLQSGVDYEQYF. DNA of the CDR3: TGTGCCAGCAGCCTCCAGAGCGGGGTGGACTACGAGCAGTACTTC.

This chain joins TRBV7-6 and TRBJ1-1, with 10 bases lining up with TRBD1. The CDR3 totals 16 residues. Germline assignment: CDR1 SGHVS and CDR2 FNYEAQ. Trimming took 4 bases from V and 7 from J; bases not matched to a gene: 12. The CDR3 DNA follows: TGTGCCAGCAGCTCAGGTTCCGGTCGGACAGGGGGTGAAGCTTTCTTT. As protein: CASSSGSGRTGGEAFF. The full variable domain, completed using reference TRBV7-6 and TRBJ1-1, is GAGVSQSPRYKVTKRGQDVALRCDPISGHVSLYWYRQALGQGPEFLTYFNYEAQQDKSGLPNDRFSAERPEGSISTLTIQRTEQRDSAMYRCASSSGSGRTGGEAFFGQGTRLTVV.

V gene TRBV5-4 combines with J gene TRBJ2-6; unclear D gene. This CDR3 has 17 residues. Germline V gene data show CDR1 as SGHNT and CDR2 as YYREEE (reference sequence). With 4 bases removed from V and 0 bases from J, the gap between germline ends came to 14 bases. The CDR3 DNA is TGTGCCAGCAGCCCCAACGCGGCTTTCTCTGGGGCCAACGTCCTGACTTTC. As protein: CASSPNAAFSGANVLTF.

The V and J genes are TRBV7-8 and TRBJ2-1, with 7 bases fitting TRBD2. This CDR3 spans 15 amino acids. Germline V gene data show CDR1 as SGHVS and CDR2 as FQNEAQ. J was trimmed by 5 bases and V by 5 bases; bases with no gene match: 9. CDR3 in DNA: TGTGCCAGCAGCCCAACTCACGGGACTAACAATGAGCAGTTCTTC. Amino acids: CASSPTHGTNNEQFF. The full variable domain, completed using reference TRBV7-8 and TRBJ2-1, is GAGVSQSPRYKVAKRGQDVALRCDPISGHVSLFWYQQALGQGPEFLTYFQNEAQLDKSGLPSDRFFAERPEGSVSTLKIQRTQQEDSAVYLCASSPTHGTNNEQFFGPGTRLTVL.

The chain carries TRBV30 and TRBJ1-2, with TRBD1 matching 7 bases. V was pared by 1 base and J by 7 bases, with 6 bases of the junction left unmatched. The CDR3 is 13 amino acids. The germline V gene has CDR1 GTSNPN and CDR2 SVGIG (reference sequence). This CDR3 reads CAWSGDRGFGYTF. The CDR3 nucleotides read TGTGCCTGGAGTGGGGACAGAGGCTTTGGCTACACCTTC.

The V and J genes are TRBV18 and TRBJ1-1, with D perhaps matching TRBD1 (5 bases). The CDR3 sequence is 14 residues long. CDR1 and CDR2 (germline): KGHSH, LQKENI. V dropped 3 bases and J dropped 0 bases, with 8 bases sitting between them. The CDR3 DNA reads TGTGCCAGCTCACCGGACATCTTGAACACTGAAGCTTTCTTT. The encoded protein is CASSPDILNTEAFF.

This chain connects TRBV13 to TRBJ2-1; maybe TRBD2 (6 bases). The CDR3 totals 15 residues. Trimming pared 2 bases from V and 12 bases from J, leaving 20 bases between. CDR1 PRHDT and CDR2 FYEKMQ come from the germline V gene (reference sequence). The CDR3 DNA reads as TGTGCCAGCAGCTTAAGCTCCACTGCGGGAAGGTTGCAGTTCTTC. Residues: CASSLSSTAGRLQFF.

CDR3 coding DNA: TGTGCCATCACCACAGGGTTGAACACTGAAGCTTTCTTT. This gives the protein CAITTGLNTEAFF. The chain links TRBV10-3 to TRBJ1-1, with D maybe TRBD1 (6 bases). The CDR3 covers 13 residues. V gave up 7 bases and J gave up 0 bases, with 9 bases separating them. The germline V gene encodes CDR1 ENHRY and CDR2 SYGVKD.

This chain uses TRBV4-1 with TRBJ2-3, with D unclear. Trimming removed 4 bases from V and 6 bases from J, with 11 bases in between. Germline V CDR1 and CDR2: MGHRA, YSYEKL. This CDR3 region has 13 residues. CDR3 sequence reads: CASSRGLIDTQYF. Written as DNA, the CDR3 is TGCGCCAGCAGCCGCGGCCTCATTGATACGCAGTATTTT.

This clone was detected only once. This chain uses TRBV2 with TRBJ1-3, with D hard to call. The CDR3 contains 15 residues. V lost 1 base and J 4 bases, leaving 11 bases between the germline ends. Germline CDR1 SNHLY, CDR2 FYNNEI. The CDR3 region is CASSEEAVAGNTIYF. The CDR3 DNA follows: TGTGCCAGCAGTGAAGAGGCGGTAGCCGGAAACACCATATATTTT.

V usage is TRBV6-6 and J usage is TRBJ1-5; possibly TRBD1 for D (5 bases). The V end lost 10 bases, the J end lost 0 bases, and 16 bases lay between the germline ends. This CDR3 is 15 amino acids long. The germline gives CDR1 MNHNY, CDR2 SVGAGI (reference sequence). Here the CDR3 reads CATKPGQYSNQPQHF. CDR3 bases: TGTGCCACCAAACCAGGGCAATATAGCAATCAGCCCCAGCATTTT.

V usage is TRBV14 and J usage is TRBJ2-4, with D possibly TRBD1 on 6 matching bases. This CDR3 spans 17 amino acids. Germline assignment: CDR1 SGHDN and CDR2 FVKESK. Trimming removed 2 bases at V and 0 bases at J, with 14 bases between. The CDR3 sequence: CASSQLSRGEAKNIQYF. The CDR3 nucleotides read TGTGCCAGCAGCCAATTGTCCAGGGGAGAAGCCAAAAACATTCAGTACTTC.

This clone showed up just once. The genes are TRBV28 and TRBJ2-4, with TRBD2 identical over 8 bases. The CDR3 totals 15 residues. Per germline, CDR1 MDHEN and CDR2 SYDVKM. The V gene end was trimmed by 5 bases and the J gene end by 1 base; junction bases not matched to a gene: 4. CDR3 residues: CASSTGGGAKNIQYF. The CDR3 DNA reads as TGTGCCAGCAGTACGGGCGGGGGGGCCAAAAACATTCAGTACTTC.

This chain connects TRBV30 to TRBJ2-2; 16 nucleotides match TRBD2. Germline V gene sequence: CDR1 GTSNPN, CDR2 SVGIG (reference sequence). J lost 6 bases, V lost 7 bases, and 17 bases had no gene match. The CDR3 spans 19 residues. The CDR3 DNA sequence: TGTGCCTCGCTGAAGATTTCCGGGACTAGCGGGAGGGTGGCCGGGGAGCTGTTTTTT. The encoded protein is CASLKISGTSGRVAGELFF.

The chain combines TRBV5-1 with TRBJ2-2; TRBD2 matches 8 bases. The CDR3 is 16 residues long. Germline V lookup: CDR1 SGHRS, CDR2 YFSETQ. J lost 1 base, V lost 1 base, and 3 bases had no gene match. The CDR3 protein is CASSLPRGGNTGELFF. In nucleotides, the CDR3 is TGCGCCAGCAGCTTGCCCCGGGGGGGGAACACCGGGGAGCTGTTTTTT.

This chain uses TRBV5-1 with TRBJ2-1; 9 nucleotides agree with TRBD2. This CDR3 has 16 amino acids. Trimming at V came to 4 bases and at J to 1 base, leaving 6 bases not matched to a gene. Germline values: CDR1 SGHRS, CDR2 YFSETQ. The CDR3 sequence: CASSPPTSGSYNEQFF. The CDR3 DNA follows: TGCGCCAGCAGCCCGCCGACTAGCGGTTCCTACAATGAGCAGTTCTTC.

V gene TRBV6-8 combines with J gene TRBJ2-2; 10 bases are a match to TRBD2. V gave up 2 bases and J gave up 5 bases; unmatched junction bases: 5. In germline, CDR1 is MNHGY, CDR2 SAAAGT. This CDR3 spans 16 amino acids. In DNA form, the CDR3 reads TGTGCCAGCAGTTACCCTAGCGGGAGAATGACCGGGGAGCTGTTTTTT. Translating gives CASSYPSGRMTGELFF.

This rearrangement joins TRBV6-1 to TRBJ1-2; 10 nucleotides match TRBD1. Germline trimming cut 9 bases from V and 6 bases from J; bases unmatched to any gene: 1. In germline, CDR1 is MNHNS, CDR2 SASEGT. The CDR3 contains 11 residues. The CDR3: CASGQGDGYTF. The DNA for the CDR3 is TGTGCCAGTGGACAGGGGGATGGCTACACCTTC.

This chain joins TRBV7-2 and TRBJ2-1, with 9 nucleotides matching TRBD2. From germline, CDR1 is SGHTA and CDR2 FQGNSA. The V and J ends lost 1 base and 1 base, in that order; junction bases with no gene match: 2. CDR3 length: 16 amino acids. Here the CDR3 reads CASSLEAGGSYNEQFF. The DNA for the CDR3 is TGTGCCAGCAGCTTAGAAGCGGGGGGTTCCTACAATGAGCAGTTCTTC.

With respect to this clone: Likely a read error: the CDR3 ends without its conserved phenylalanine or tryptophan. The DNA is left out, because the CDR3 cannot be placed on it with certainty; the CDR3 is given as TCRdb lists it. The CDR3 protein is CASSKEEGQAN. The rearrangement uses TRBV21-1 and TRBJ1-2; the table's D call, TRBD1, was not checked against the DNA. TRBV21-1 is designated a pseudogene. The CDR3 is 11 amino acids in total, end residues counted.

The chain couples TRBV4-2 to TRBJ2-7; 10 nucleotides line up with TRBD2. CDR1 and CDR2 from the germline V gene are LGHNA and YNFKEQ. J lost 5 bases, V lost 2 bases, and 6 bases had no gene match. The CDR3 runs 15 residues. The DNA of the CDR3 is TGTGCCAGCAGCCAATCGTATCTAGCGGGAGACGAGCAGTACTTC. This codes for CASSQSYLAGDEQYF.